The 30 T cell receptor beta chains in this list originate from one sample, sequenced in a study of T and B cells in COVID-19 patients. Blood genomic DNA input for TRB amplification was about 250-550 ng. TRB rearrangements were amplified by multiplex PCR with BIOMED2 TRB-A/B primers. In TCRdb, the multiplex PCR reads were re-called with MiXCR into one record per CDR3 protein. The table lists about 22,000 distinct CDR3 sequences, around 30% of them singletons, with 2.5% to 3.5% in the top ten. The material sequenced was blood. The receptors were gathered from a human donor who had recovered from COVID-19.

The chain recombines TRBV6-1 with TRBJ2-1; 7 bases agree with TRBD2. Germline-derived CDR1 and CDR2 are MNHNS and SASEGT. This CDR3 region has 15 residues. J lost 0 bases, V lost 7 bases, and 6 bases had no gene match. CDR3 nucleotides: TGTGCCAGCAAAGTGGGGGGGAGCTCCTACAATGAGCAGTTCTTC. Protein product: CASKVGGSSYNEQFF.

The CDR3 DNA reads as TGTGCCACCAGTTCAGCGGGAACGTTTGCAGATACGCAGTATTTT. Its protein product is CATSSAGTFADTQYF. This sequence joins TRBV24-1 and TRBJ2-3, with TRBD2 matching over 7 bases. This CDR3 is built from 15 residues. CDR1 is KGHDR and CDR2 is SFDVKD in the germline V gene. V lost 6 bases, J lost 4 bases, and 9 bases stayed unmatched.

V usage is TRBV30 and J usage is TRBJ1-5; D is perhaps TRBD1 (6 bases). The V end was cut by 0 bases, the J end by 7 bases, with 13 bases between. The length of the CDR3 is 14 residues. Germline assignment: CDR1 GTSNPN and CDR2 SVGIG (reference sequence). The CDR3 region is CAWSVRGPRQPQHF. The CDR3 region has the DNA TGTGCCTGGAGTGTCAGGGGACCTAGGCAGCCCCAGCATTTT.

The genes are TRBV7-9 and TRBJ1-6; 7 positions match TRBD1. Germline V lookup: CDR1 SEHNR, CDR2 FQNEAQ (reference sequence). CDR3 length: 16 residues. V shed 5 bases and J 7 bases; nucleotides not matched to a gene: 11. Written as DNA, the CDR3 is TGTGCCAGCAGCGAGGCAGGAGGGGGCCTCAATTCACCCCTCCACTTT. Protein product: CASSEAGGGLNSPLHF.

V gene TRBV19 combines with J gene TRBJ1-2; TRBD1 aligns across 9 bases. Germline V CDR1 and CDR2: LNHDA, SQIVND (reference sequence). The CDR3 consists of 17 residues. V lost 4 bases to trimming and J lost 0 bases; unmatched junction nucleotides: 9. The CDR3 protein is CASSRRGQGGTNYGYTF. The CDR3 coding sequence is TGTGCCAGTAGTAGACGGGGACAGGGAGGGACTAACTATGGCTACACCTTC.

The genes are TRBV27 and TRBJ1-1, with D tentatively TRBD1 (6 bases). The V gene's germline CDR1 is MNHEY and CDR2 SMNVEV (reference sequence). V was trimmed by 5 bases and J by 9 bases, leaving 22 bases between them. The CDR3 consists of 15 residues. CDR3 DNA sequence: TGTGCCAGCAGTCCTGGACAGCTTCCAGCGACTAAAGCTTTCTTT. This translates into CASSPGQLPATKAFF.

Details on this clonotype: A much larger clone lies a single base off, so this may be a read error. The chain uses TRBV30 and TRBJ2-7; unclear D gene. Germline CDR1 reads GTSNPN; CDR2 reads SVGIG (reference sequence). Trimming pared 0 bases from V and 3 bases from J, leaving 9 bases between. CDR3 length equals 13 residues. This chain's CDR3 is CAWSVQLGYEQYF. The CDR3 nucleotides are TGTGCCTGGAGTGTACAGTTGGGCTACGAGCAGTACTTC.

This clonotype was counted ten times or more. The V gene is TRBV19, the J gene TRBJ1-3; D unresolved. The CDR3 loop spans 15 amino acids. The germline gives CDR1 LNHDA, CDR2 SQIVND (reference sequence). Between the trimmed V and J ends, which lost 4 bases and 4 bases, there was a span of 14 bases. The DNA for the CDR3 is TGTGCCAGTAGTACGGACCTTCTGAGGGGAAACACCATATATTTT. It translates to CASSTDLLRGNTIYF.

Of note for this clonotype: A much bigger clone sits one base away, suggesting this may be a read error. The V and J genes are TRBV29-1 and TRBJ1-1; D remains unclear. The CDR3 extends over 13 amino acids. The V gene's germline CDR1 is SQVTM and CDR2 ANQGSEA. The CDR3 region has the DNA TGCAGCGTTAAAGTTCTGGGAAACACTGAAGGTTTCTTT. It yields the protein CSVKVLGNTEGFF.

This clonotype was counted between two and nine times. The V and J genes are TRBV15 and TRBJ2-5; D not certain. This CDR3 spans 16 amino acids. CDR1 and CDR2 from the germline V gene are LNHNV and YYDKDF (reference sequence). Trimming took off 0 bases at V and 4 bases at J, with 15 bases between the two ends. The CDR3 protein is CATSRESSGFLETQYF. CDR3 bases: TGTGCCACCAGCAGAGAATCTTCCGGTTTTTTAGAGACCCAGTACTTC.

This clonotype is judged medium-sized. The chain combines TRBV19 with TRBJ2-3; tentatively, D is TRBD2 (6 bases). The V gene lost 7 bases and the J gene lost 3 bases, with 11 bases spanning the gap. Germline lookup yields CDR1 LNHDA and CDR2 SQIVND (reference sequence). The CDR3 contains 13 residues. As DNA, the CDR3 is TGTGCCAGTAAAGTCCGGGGGACAGATACGCAGTATTTT. It codes for CASKVRGTDTQYF. Looking up the rest from reference TRBV19 and TRBJ2-3 gives the full variable domain: DGGITQSPKYLFRKEGQNVTLSCEQNLNHDAMYWYRQDPGQGLRLIYYSQIVNDFQKGDIAEGYSVSREKKESFPLTVTSAQKNPTAFYLCASKVRGTDTQYFGPGTRLTVL.

This clonotype has a count of ten or more. The CDR3 region has the DNA TGCAGCGTACAAACCACAGGGCGCGGGTATGGCTACACCTTC. It codes for CSVQTTGRGYGYTF. J is TRBJ1-2 and V is TRBV29-1; possibly TRBD1 for D (6 bases). V dropped 6 bases and J dropped 5 bases, with 19 bases sitting between them. This CDR3 is 14 amino acids long. Germline V gene data show CDR1 as SQVTM and CDR2 as ANQGSEA.

V gene TRBV5-1 combines with J gene TRBJ2-5; D gene uncertain. The V end lost 3 bases, the J end lost 4 bases, and 13 bases lay between the germline ends. This CDR3 spans 14 amino acids. Germline V gene data show CDR1 as SGHRS and CDR2 as YFSETQ. The CDR3 bases are TGCGCCAGCAGCTCCCGAGTGGATGGAGAGACCCAGTACTTC. As protein: CASSSRVDGETQYF.

Comments on this clonotype: Possible read error: a much larger clone is one base away. The V and J genes are TRBV30 and TRBJ2-1; 9 bases are shared with TRBD1. The V and J ends lost 7 bases and 4 bases, in that order; junction bases with no gene match: 5. The germline V gene has CDR1 GTSNPN and CDR2 SVGIG (reference sequence). The CDR3 is made up of 13 amino acids. CDR3 DNA sequence: TGTGCCTTCAAACAGGGGGCGTACAATGAGCAGTTCTTC. Amino acids: CAFKQGAYNEQFF.

This clonotype is medium-sized within its sample. The chain has TRBV19 and TRBJ2-7; weak D call: TRBD1 (5 bases). Germline-derived CDR1 and CDR2 are LNHDA and SQIVND (reference sequence). This CDR3 has 15 residues. V was pared by 5 bases and J by 0 bases, with 14 bases between. This chain's CDR3 is CASSPGHSSSYEQYF. In DNA, the CDR3 is TGTGCCAGTAGTCCAGGGCATTCGAGCTCCTACGAGCAGTACTTC.

The chain carries TRBV6-5 and TRBJ2-5; TRBD2 matches at 7 bases. Losses at the gene ends were 2 bases for V and 5 bases for J; bases not matched to a gene: 5. CDR1 and CDR2 from the germline V gene are MNHEY and SVGAGI. This CDR3 has 14 amino acids. CDR3 residues: CASSYAGLDETQYF. The CDR3 DNA reads as TGTGCCAGCAGTTACGCTGGACTAGACGAGACCCAGTACTTC.

This clonotype is labeled medium-sized. In nucleotides, the CDR3 is TGTGCCTGGAGTGTAGGTGGCGGGGGGAACAATGAGCAGTTCTTC. It translates to CAWSVGGGGNNEQFF. The V and J genes are TRBV30 and TRBJ2-1, with 8 bases identical to TRBD2. V was pared by 0 bases and J by 5 bases, with 6 bases of the junction left unmatched. Germline V gives CDR1 GTSNPN, CDR2 SVGIG (reference sequence). The CDR3 is made up of 15 amino acids.

This chain links TRBV6-5 with TRBJ1-6; D ambiguous. The CDR3 is made up of 14 amino acids. CDR1 and CDR2 from the germline V gene are MNHEY and SVGAGI. The V gene lost 9 bases and the J gene lost 4 bases, with 13 bases spanning the gap. CDR3 DNA: TGTGCCAGAAGTCTTTTAGGGTATAATTCACCCCTCCACTTT. This sequence encodes CARSLLGYNSPLHF.

This clonotype has a single count. The V call is TRBV10-1, the J call TRBJ2-5; D may be TRBD2 (6 bases). This CDR3 spans 13 amino acids. Germline lookup yields CDR1 WNHNN and CDR2 SYGVQD (reference sequence). Trimming cost V 5 bases and J 5 bases, with 12 bases left between them. This chain's CDR3 is CASSPSAGETQYF. CDR3 bases: TGCGCCAGCAGTCCTAGCGCTGGGGAGACCCAGTACTTC.

This clonotype was found a few times. The chain uses TRBV30 and TRBJ1-6; D is unresolved. Trimming took off 3 bases at V and 8 bases at J, with 14 bases between the two ends. Looked up from germline, CDR1 is GTSNPN and CDR2 is SVGIG (reference sequence). The CDR3 has 14 residues. Written as DNA, the CDR3 is TGTGCCTGGAGCGCCGTCAGGCTAGATTCACCCCTCCACTTT. Translated: CAWSAVRLDSPLHF.

The rearrangement links TRBV19 to TRBJ2-3, with TRBD2 matching over 12 bases. The V and J ends lost 7 bases and 5 bases, in that order; junction bases with no gene match: 4. The germline gives CDR1 LNHDA, CDR2 SQIVND (reference sequence). The CDR3 has 14 residues. The CDR3 DNA is TGTGCCAGTATCGAGACTAGCGGGAGAGATACGCAGTATTTT. Its protein product is CASIETSGRDTQYF.

The CDR3 region is CASSLDRGGQPIEQFF. For the CDR3, the DNA is TGTGCCAGCAGCTTAGATCGCGGGGGCCAACCCATTGAGCAGTTCTTC. The V call is TRBV11-3, the J call TRBJ2-1, with D tentatively TRBD2 (7 bases). In germline, CDR1 is SGHNT, CDR2 YENEEA. V gave up 0 bases and J gave up 9 bases, with 18 bases separating them. This CDR3 is 16 amino acids long.

This clonotype came up a few times. V is TRBV6-4 and J is TRBJ2-2, with D unclear. CDR1 MRHNA and CDR2 SNTAGT come from the germline V gene. The CDR3 loop spans 13 amino acids. Trimming removed 0 bases from V and 8 bases from J, with 7 bases in between. CDR3: CASSDSWGGELFF. The CDR3, as DNA: TGTGCCAGCAGTGACTCTTGGGGTGGGGAGCTGTTTTTT.

The chain has TRBV18 and TRBJ1-6; no firm D call. V was trimmed by 2 bases and J by 0 bases, leaving 8 bases between them. Per germline, CDR1 KGHSH and CDR2 LQKENI. CDR3 size: 16 residues. The CDR3 region is CASSPSPSSYNSPLHF. CDR3 DNA: TGTGCCAGCTCACCATCACCTAGCTCCTATAATTCACCCCTCCACTTT.

The table lists this clonotype with a few counts. V usage is TRBV10-3 and J usage is TRBJ2-3; 11 nucleotides agree with TRBD2. The CDR3 is made up of 17 amino acids. The V and J ends lost 0 bases and 6 bases, in that order; junction bases with no gene match: 8. CDR1 ENHRY and CDR2 SYGVKD come from the germline V gene. CDR3 sequence (DNA): TGTGCCATCAGTGAGTCACTACTAGCGGGGGAGGGCGATACGCAGTATTTT. It is translated as CAISESLLAGEGDTQYF.

This clonotype was observed a few times. The V call is TRBV6-5, the J call TRBJ1-5; a possible D gene is TRBD1 (5 bases). Germline V CDR1 and CDR2: MNHEY, SVGAGI. Trimming shortened V by 6 bases and J by 7 bases, and 7 bases separated the two germline ends. The CDR3 consists of 11 residues. CDR3 sequence (DNA): TGTGCCAGCAGCCGGGGCCAGCCCCAGCATTTT. Amino acid sequence: CASSRGQPQHF.

The J gene is TRBJ2-4, the V gene TRBV30, with D unresolved. V shed 0 bases and J shed 0 bases, with 12 bases lying between them. Germline V gene sequence: CDR1 GTSNPN, CDR2 SVGIG (reference sequence). The CDR3 runs 16 residues. The CDR3 bases are TGTGCCTGGAGTGTACGGAGCGCCCTAGCCAAAAACATTCAGTACTTC. Translation gives CAWSVRSALAKNIQYF.

By share, this clonotype ranks as medium-sized (0.01 to 0.1%). The J gene is TRBJ2-6, the V gene TRBV5-4, with 8 nucleotides matching TRBD2. V shed 3 bases and J 2 bases; nucleotides not matched to a gene: 4. Germline V lookup: CDR1 SGHNT, CDR2 YYREEE (reference sequence). The CDR3 totals 16 residues. CDR3 in amino acids: CASSSGGPPGANVLTF. The CDR3 DNA sequence: TGTGCCAGCAGCTCGGGGGGGCCACCTGGGGCCAACGTCCTGACTTTC.

By share, this clonotype counts as medium-sized. This chain links TRBV27 with TRBJ2-1; TRBD2 matches 7 bases. The CDR3 covers 14 residues. Losses at the gene ends were 6 bases for V and 4 bases for J; bases not matched to a gene: 6. The V gene's germline CDR1 is MNHEY and CDR2 SMNVEV (reference sequence). This chain's CDR3 is CASRKAGRYNEQFF. DNA for the CDR3: TGTGCCAGCAGGAAAGCGGGACGGTACAATGAGCAGTTCTTC.

This clonotype rates as medium-sized. The V and J genes are TRBV12-3 or TRBV12-4 and TRBJ2-3; 9 positions agree with TRBD1. The junction had 4 bases not matched to a gene; V was cut back by 4 bases and J by 5 bases. The CDR3 covers 14 residues. The CDR3 region is CASSWTGVEDTQYF. Here the CDR3 DNA reads TGTGCCAGCAGTTGGACAGGGGTGGAAGATACGCAGTATTTT.